Listed below are T cell receptor beta chains from one sample, sequenced in a study of blood T cell repertoires in COVID-19. Profiling relied on immunoSEQ multiplex PCR, and the TCRdb table lists in-frame clones only, not all of them. Here the sample spans around 110,000 clones, 90% being singletons. The specimen sequenced was peripheral blood. The receptors originated from a human donor with active COVID-19. The donor label of this sample is uncertain. CDR3s include the opening cysteine and the closing phenylalanine or tryptophan. The order of the fields is CDR3 DNA, CDR3 protein, V gene, D gene, J gene, clone size. The D gene is left open where the match is weak. Expanded clones are given a class, and other clones once, few, many or no size at all.

DNA: TGCGCCAGCAGCCAATGGACCCGGACAGGGGATCGTCAGCCCCAGCATTTT; CDR3: CASSQWTRTGDRQPQHF; V: TRBV4-3; D: TRBD1; J: TRBJ1-5; size: NA
DNA: TGTGCCACCAGCAGAGAGGGGAGGGTTTCAGCGGGGGGGCTGACAGATACGCAGTATTTT; CDR3: CATSREGRVSAGGLTDTQYF; V: TRBV15; D: TRBD2; J: TRBJ2-3; size: NA
DNA: TGTGCCAGCAGTTACTCGAAAGCAAGCACTGAAGCTTTCTTT; CDR3: CASSYSKASTEAFF; V: TRBV6-2/TRBV6-3; D: NA; J: TRBJ1-1; size: NA
DNA: TGTGCCACCAAATTACGGGGAACCGTCTCCTACGAGCAGTACTTC; CDR3: CATKLRGTVSYEQYF; V: TRBV24-1; D: NA; J: TRBJ2-7; size: NA
DNA: TGTGCCAGCACCGAAACGGCAGGGCTCTACAATGAGCAGTTCTTC; CDR3: CASTETAGLYNEQFF; V: TRBV6-5; D: NA; J: TRBJ2-1; size: once
DNA: TGTGCCAGCAGCTTAGTAAGGGGTACAACTAATGAAAAACTGTTTTTT; CDR3: CASSLVRGTTNEKLFF; V: TRBV7-2; D: NA; J: TRBJ1-4; size: NA
DNA: TGCGCCAGCAGCCAAGGGGCAGGGGATTCACCCCTCCACTTT; CDR3: CASSQGAGDSPLHF; V: TRBV4-3; D: NA; J: TRBJ1-6; size: NA
DNA: TGTGCCAGCACCACTAGCGGGGTATACATTCAGTACTTC; CDR3: CASTTSGVYIQYF; V: TRBV11-3; D: TRBD2; J: TRBJ2-4; size: NA
DNA: TGCGCCAGCAGCTTAGGGACAGGGAGCTCCTACAATGAGCAGTTCTTC; CDR3: CASSLGTGSSYNEQFF; V: TRBV4-3; D: TRBD1; J: TRBJ2-1; size: NA
DNA: TGTGCCAGCAGGGACCGGGACAGGGGAACCTATGGCTACACCTTC; CDR3: CASRDRDRGTYGYTF; V: TRBV6-5; D: TRBD1; J: TRBJ1-2; size: NA
DNA: TGTGCCAGCAGCACGCGACAGGGAGGCACTGAAGCTTTCTTT; CDR3: CASSTRQGGTEAFF; V: TRBV7-9; D: TRBD1; J: TRBJ1-1; size: many
DNA: TGCGCCAGCAGTCACGGCCCAGGGACAGGGTCTCCCTGCTCTGGAAACACCATATATTTT; CDR3: CASSHGPGTGSPCSGNTIYF; V: TRBV23-1; D: TRBD1; J: TRBJ1-3; size: NA
DNA: TGTGCCAGCAGCCTGACAGGGCATCAGCCCCAGCATTTT; CDR3: CASSLTGHQPQHF; V: TRBV11-2; D: TRBD1; J: TRBJ1-5; size: few
DNA: TGTGCCAGCAGCTTTGAGAGGAGAATAGAGGGTAGCAATCAGCCCCAGCATTTT; CDR3: CASSFERRIEGSNQPQHF; V: TRBV12-1; D: NA; J: TRBJ1-5; size: NA
DNA: TGCGCCAGCAGCCCGGGACAGGGGGCGATTAATGAAAAACTGTTTTTT; CDR3: CASSPGQGAINEKLFF; V: TRBV5-1; D: TRBD1; J: TRBJ1-4; size: few
DNA: TGTGCCAGCAGCGCTCCAGGGGGGACCACTGAAGCTTTCTTT; CDR3: CASSAPGGTTEAFF; V: TRBV6-6; D: TRBD1; J: TRBJ1-1; size: NA
DNA: TGTGCCAGTAGTTCTAGGACAGGGTTCATCGGCGAGCAGTACTTC; CDR3: CASSSRTGFIGEQYF; V: TRBV19; D: TRBD1; J: TRBJ2-7; size: NA
DNA: TGTGCCAGCAGCCTGACAGGGTGGACTAACTATGGCTACACCTTC; CDR3: CASSLTGWTNYGYTF; V: TRBV14; D: TRBD1; J: TRBJ1-2; size: NA
DNA: TGTGCTAGTGGTTTGGTCGCGGGGCGAACCTACGAGCAGTACTTC; CDR3: CASGLVAGRTYEQYF; V: TRBV12-5; D: NA; J: TRBJ2-7; size: NA
DNA: TGTGCCAGCAGTGGGATCTTCGGACAGACTAGCAATCAGCCCCAGCATTTT; CDR3: CASSGIFGQTSNQPQHF; V: TRBV6-1; D: NA; J: TRBJ1-5; size: NA
DNA: TGTGCCAGCAGTGAGTCGGGCAGGGGTTCTGGAAACACCATATATTTT; CDR3: CASSESGRGSGNTIYF; V: TRBV2; D: NA; J: TRBJ1-3; size: once
DNA: TGTGCCAGCAGTTACTGGCGTAGACAGGCAAGGAAGGACACTGAAGCTTTCTTT; CDR3: CASSYWRRQARKDTEAFF; V: TRBV6-2/TRBV6-3; D: NA; J: TRBJ1-1; size: NA
DNA: TGTGCCAGCAGTTCAGACAGGCGACATAGCAATCAGCCCCAGCATTTT; CDR3: CASSSDRRHSNQPQHF; V: TRBV6-5; D: NA; J: TRBJ1-5; size: NA
DNA: TGCAGCGCCAAACAGGGGGCCTCTTACAATGAGCAGTTCTTC; CDR3: CSAKQGASYNEQFF; V: TRBV29-1; D: TRBD1; J: TRBJ2-1; size: NA
DNA: TGTGCCAGCAGTTCCACCGGGACAGGGAATTACAATGAGCAGTTCTTC; CDR3: CASSSTGTGNYNEQFF; V: TRBV6-5; D: TRBD1; J: TRBJ2-1; size: NA
DNA: TGTGCCATCAGTGAGTCTACTAGCGGGGAGTCTTACAATGAGCAGTTCTTC; CDR3: CAISESTSGESYNEQFF; V: TRBV10-3; D: TRBD2; J: TRBJ2-1; size: once
DNA: TGTGCCAGCAGCTCCGGGACTGGGGGAAGTGTTAGTGGGGTTACGCAGTATTTT; CDR3: CASSSGTGGSVSGVTQYF; V: TRBV13; D: NA; J: TRBJ2-3; size: NA
DNA: TGTGCCAGCAGACAGGGACCCAATCAGCCCCAGCATTTT; CDR3: CASRQGPNQPQHF; V: TRBV2; D: NA; J: TRBJ1-5; size: few
DNA: TGTGCCTGGAGCATGACAGGGTACACTGAAGCTTTCTTT; CDR3: CAWSMTGYTEAFF; V: TRBV30; D: TRBD1; J: TRBJ1-1; size: NA
DNA: TGTGCCAGCAGCGTTGGGGGCTCAACCGGGGAGCTGTTTTTT; CDR3: CASSVGGSTGELFF; V: TRBV9; D: NA; J: TRBJ2-2; size: NA
DNA: TGTGCCAGCAGAACAGGGACAGCTAATAGCAATCAGCCCCAGCATTTT; CDR3: CASRTGTANSNQPQHF; V: TRBV27; D: TRBD1; J: TRBJ1-5; size: NA
DNA: TGTGCCAGTACCCCTACCGGGACAGGGTTCTACGAGCAGTACTTC; CDR3: CASTPTGTGFYEQYF; V: TRBV19; D: TRBD1; J: TRBJ2-7; size: NA
DNA: TGTGCCAGCAGCCTCTCAGGGATTGGGACAGATACGCAGTATTTT; CDR3: CASSLSGIGTDTQYF; V: TRBV7-9; D: NA; J: TRBJ2-3; size: NA
DNA: TGCGCCAGCAGCCAGGGGACAGGGTCGTACACCGGGGAGCTGTTTTTT; CDR3: CASSQGTGSYTGELFF; V: TRBV4-1; D: TRBD1; J: TRBJ2-2; size: NA
DNA: TGCGCCAGCAGCCGACGAACTACGAAGGCCGATACGCAGTATTTT; CDR3: CASSRRTTKADTQYF; V: TRBV4-3; D: NA; J: TRBJ2-3; size: NA
DNA: TGCGCCAGCAGCATCACTACAGGGGAAGCAAGTGGCTACACCTTC; CDR3: CASSITTGEASGYTF; V: TRBV5-1; D: TRBD1; J: TRBJ1-2; size: few
DNA: TGTGCCAGCAGCCAAGGGGGTAAGAACACTGAAGCTTTCTTT; CDR3: CASSQGGKNTEAFF; V: TRBV9; D: NA; J: TRBJ1-1; size: NA
DNA: TGTGCCAGCAGTGAAACAGGGCGCGGCTACACCTTC; CDR3: CASSETGRGYTF; V: TRBV6-1; D: NA; J: TRBJ1-2; size: NA
DNA: TGCGCCAGCAGTGGGGGGACATCCACCTACGAGCAGTACTTC; CDR3: CASSGGTSTYEQYF; V: TRBV10-1; D: NA; J: TRBJ2-7; size: once
DNA: TGTGCCAGCAGTTGGGTAGACAGGGCCTATAATTCACCCCTCCACTTT; CDR3: CASSWVDRAYNSPLHF; V: TRBV6-5; D: TRBD1; J: TRBJ1-6; size: NA
DNA: TGTGCCACCAGCAATCGACAGGGGGCTAGGGGTTATGAGCAGTTCTTC; CDR3: CATSNRQGARGYEQFF; V: TRBV15; D: TRBD1; J: TRBJ2-1; size: NA
DNA: TGTGCCAGCAGCTTGGCAGGGGACACTGAAGCTTTCTTT; CDR3: CASSLAGDTEAFF; V: TRBV5-4; D: NA; J: TRBJ1-1; size: NA
DNA: TGTGCCAGCAGCTTTGGGACTCAAACAGATACGCAGTATTTT; CDR3: CASSFGTQTDTQYF; V: TRBV7-9; D: NA; J: TRBJ2-3; size: few
DNA: TGTGCCAGCAGAGATGGCCTGCAGGGGGCAGACTATGGCTACACCTTC; CDR3: CASRDGLQGADYGYTF; V: TRBV5-4; D: TRBD1; J: TRBJ1-2; size: NA
DNA: TGTGCCAGCAGCTTAGTTCGTCGCAGGAAACTGTTTTTT; CDR3: CASSLVRRRKLFF; V: TRBV11-2; D: NA; J: TRBJ1-4; size: once
DNA: TGCGCCAGCAGTGAGTCGCCGGGGAACTATGGCTACACCTTC; CDR3: CASSESPGNYGYTF; V: TRBV10-2; D: NA; J: TRBJ1-2; size: NA
DNA: TGCGCCAGCAGCTTTGGACAGGGGGCTCCCTACGAGCAGTACTTC; CDR3: CASSFGQGAPYEQYF; V: TRBV5-1; D: TRBD1; J: TRBJ2-7; size: NA
DNA: TGTGCCAGCAGCTTAGTCGCTTATAGCGGGGGGACAGATACGCAGTATTTT; CDR3: CASSLVAYSGGTDTQYF; V: TRBV7-2; D: TRBD2; J: TRBJ2-3; size: NA
DNA: TGTGCCAGCAGTTTTGGAGGAATCGGCGGAGCTTTCTTT; CDR3: CASSFGGIGGAFF; V: TRBV27; D: NA; J: TRBJ1-1; size: NA
DNA: TGCGCCAGCAGCCAAGATATACAGGGCAATCAGCCCCAGCATTTT; CDR3: CASSQDIQGNQPQHF; V: TRBV4-3; D: NA; J: TRBJ1-5; size: NA
DNA: TGTGCCAGCTCACCATCTACCGACTATGGCTACACCTTC; CDR3: CASSPSTDYGYTF; V: TRBV18; D: NA; J: TRBJ1-2; size: NA
DNA: TGCGCCAGCAGCTTGGATCGACAGGCAGGTGGAAACACCATATATTTT; CDR3: CASSLDRQAGGNTIYF; V: TRBV5-1; D: NA; J: TRBJ1-3; size: NA
DNA: TGCGCCAGCAGCTTGGGGGCGTTGAACACTGAAGCTTTCTTT; CDR3: CASSLGALNTEAFF; V: TRBV5-1; D: NA; J: TRBJ1-1; size: NA
DNA: TGTGCCAGCAGCCCAGATAATCAGGGTGACACTGAAGCTTTCTTT; CDR3: CASSPDNQGDTEAFF; V: TRBV7-2; D: NA; J: TRBJ1-1; size: NA